Listed below are T cell receptor beta chains from one sample, sequenced in a study of technical replicates of blood from a few donors. Sequencing used immunoSEQ multiplex PCR; TCRdb keeps in-frame clones, though not all of them. The sample lists 90,000 or so clones; over 90% were seen once. Sequenced sample: T cells isolated from PBMCs. Every receptor here comes from a human donor in good health. CDR3s include the opening cysteine and the closing phenylalanine or tryptophan. The order of the fields is V gene, J gene, clone size, D gene, CDR3 protein, CDR3 DNA. A D gene is named only where the DNA matches it firmly. Some rows have no size entry. The others give once, few or many, or a class for an expanded clone.

>TRBV6-5|TRBJ1-3|-|-
CASTRGIGDTIYF
TGTGCCAGCACTAGAGGTATAGGGGACACCATATATTTT
>TRBV19|TRBJ1-2|-|TRBD1
CASSPPTGTGSYGYTF
TGTGCCAGTAGTCCCCCCACCGGGACAGGGAGCTATGGCTACACCTTC
>TRBV30|TRBJ1-1|-|-
CAWRDMDVAAFF
TGTGCCTGGAGGGACATGGATGTTGCGGCTTTCTTT
>TRBV28|TRBJ1-1|-|-
CASSWPPGGNTEAFF
TGTGCCAGCAGTTGGCCCCCGGGGGGCAACACTGAAGCTTTCTTT
>TRBV27|TRBJ1-5|-|-
CASSLVNGGGGPQHF
TGTGCCAGCAGTTTAGTTAATGGCGGGGGCGGGCCCCAGCATTTT
>TRBV2|TRBJ2-7|-|TRBD2
CASRRLAPGEQYF
TGTGCCAGCCGTAGACTAGCCCCCGGAGAGCAGTACTTC
>TRBV7-2|TRBJ2-7|-|-
CASSLDSGLTYEQYF
TGTGCCAGCAGCTTAGATTCAGGCCTAACCTACGAGCAGTACTTC
>TRBV19|TRBJ2-6|-|-
CASREDRAGANVLTF
TGTGCCAGTAGGGAGGACAGAGCTGGGGCCAACGTCCTGACTTTC
>TRBV9|TRBJ1-1|-|TRBD1
CASSVTINYQGALTEAFF
TGTGCCAGCAGCGTAACAATTAATTATCAGGGGGCGTTGACTGAAGCTTTCTTT
>TRBV27|TRBJ2-3|-|-
CASSSLLRGLLSTDTQYF
TGTGCCAGCAGTTCCCTTTTAAGAGGCCTCCTTAGCACAGATACGCAGTATTTT
>TRBV27|TRBJ1-5|-|TRBD1
CASSSSRTGNQPQHF
TGTGCCAGCAGTTCTTCAAGGACAGGTAATCAGCCCCAGCATTTT
>TRBV12-5|TRBJ1-4|-|-
CASGLVPGIGEKLFF
TGTGCTAGTGGTTTGGTACCAGGGATAGGTGAAAAACTGTTTTTT
>TRBV5-1|TRBJ1-1|-|-
CASSLAGVIMNTEAFF
TGCGCCAGCAGCTTGGCAGGGGTTATTATGAACACTGAAGCTTTCTTT
>TRBV28|TRBJ1-3|once|-
CASSRGGVGNTIYF
TGTGCCAGCAGTCGTGGGGGCGTTGGAAACACCATATATTTT
>TRBV2|TRBJ1-2|-|-
CASSSSAEPGTNYGYTF
TGTGCCAGCAGCAGCAGCGCGGAACCGGGAACTAACTATGGCTACACCTTC
>TRBV10-3|TRBJ1-1|-|TRBD1
CAISKGQEKTEAFF
TGTGCCATCAGTAAGGGACAGGAAAAGACTGAAGCTTTCTTT
>TRBV7-9|TRBJ2-5|-|TRBD2
CASSIGLAGGPGETQYF
TGTGCCAGCAGCATAGGACTAGCGGGAGGGCCGGGGGAGACCCAGTACTTC
>TRBV19|TRBJ2-7|-|TRBD1
CASSMERGQYEQYF
TGTGCCAGTAGTATGGAGAGGGGGCAGTACGAGCAGTACTTC
>TRBV11-3|TRBJ2-3|-|-
CASSSRTGGRSGTDTQYF
TGTGCCAGCAGCTCAAGGACAGGCGGGAGGTCAGGGACAGATACGCAGTATTTT
>TRBV6-5|TRBJ2-2|-|-
CASSYGFTNTGELFF
TGTGCCAGCAGTTACGGCTTCACGAACACCGGGGAGCTGTTTTTT
>TRBV27|TRBJ1-4|-|TRBD1
CASSLSPGTGNEKLFF
TGTGCCAGCAGTTTATCCCCCGGGACAGGGAATGAAAAACTGTTTTTT
>TRBV6-5|TRBJ2-2|-|-
CASRYPGAANTGELFF
TGTGCCAGCAGGTACCCCGGAGCGGCGAACACCGGGGAGCTGTTTTTT
>TRBV29-1|TRBJ2-2|-|TRBD1
CSVENQDRAPGELFF
TGCAGCGTTGAAAATCAGGACAGGGCCCCAGGGGAGCTGTTTTTT
>TRBV28|TRBJ2-7|-|TRBD2
CASRTSGGFWEQYF
TGTGCCAGCAGAACTAGCGGGGGCTTTTGGGAGCAGTACTTC
>TRBV7-9|TRBJ2-2|-|-
CASSLSSVGELFF
TGTGCCAGCAGCTTATCTTCAGTCGGGGAGCTGTTTTTT
>TRBV4-2|TRBJ1-1|-|TRBD1
CASSQDPTPRGTTEAFF
TGTGCCAGCAGCCAAGATCCAACACCCAGGGGGACCACTGAAGCTTTCTTT
>TRBV6-6|TRBJ1-4|-|TRBD1
CASSYLPGQMNEKLFF
TGTGCCAGCAGTTACCTTCCGGGACAGATGAATGAAAAACTGTTTTTT
>TRBV30|TRBJ2-1|-|TRBD2
CAWLADYNEQFF
TGTGCCTGGCTAGCGGACTACAATGAGCAGTTCTTC
>TRBV19|TRBJ2-1|-|-
CASSMYEISSYNEQFF
TGTGCCAGTAGTATGTACGAGATTTCCTCCTACAATGAGCAGTTCTTC
>TRBV5-4|TRBJ2-7|-|-
CASSLAGTWGNEQYF
TGTGCCAGCAGCTTGGCCGGGACATGGGGTAACGAGCAGTACTTC
>TRBV19|TRBJ1-2|-|-
CASSIDGTTNYGYTF
TGTGCCAGTAGTATAGACGGGACAACTAACTATGGCTACACCTTC
>TRBV28|TRBJ2-1|once|-
CASSTVGTGSNEQFF
TGTGCCAGCAGCACGGTAGGTACAGGAAGCAATGAGCAGTTCTTC